This entry lists 15 T cell receptor beta chains sequenced from one sample in a study of cytotoxic CD8 clonotypes in ibrutinib-treated CLL. TCRdb's table, derived via immunoSEQ multiplex PCR, lists solely in-frame clones and lacks some. Here the sample spans tens of thousands of clones, about 76% being singletons. Specimen: PBMCs, collected after 12 months of ibrutinib treatment. The receptors originated from a human donor with chronic lymphocytic leukemia.

This clone was counted many times. The chain recombines TRBV7-8 with TRBJ2-1; 10 nucleotides agree with TRBD2. Germline V gene data show CDR1 as SGHVS and CDR2 as FQNEAQ. The CDR3 loop spans 15 amino acids. V trimming: 8 bases; J trimming: 9 bases; junction bases outside the gene matches: 13. The CDR3 is CASAGLSGRRGEQFF. CDR3 nucleotides: TGTGCCAGCGCGGGACTTAGCGGGAGGAGGGGTGAGCAGTTCTTC. The entire variable domain, with the rest obtained from reference TRBV7-8 and TRBJ2-1, is as follows: GAGVSQSPRYKVAKRGQDVALRCDPISGHVSLFWYQQALGQGPEFLTYFQNEAQLDKSGLPSDRFFAERPEGSVSTLKIQRTQQEDSAVYLCASAGLSGRRGEQFFGPGTRLTVL.

Only a few counts were recorded for this clone. The chain links TRBV7-2 to TRBJ1-4, with a possible D match to TRBD1 (5 bases). Deletions cut 6 bases from V and 3 bases from J, with 14 bases between. CDR1 SGHTA and CDR2 FQGNSA come from the germline V gene. The CDR3 is 15 amino acids. CDR3 protein: CASRLRGAANEKLFF. In DNA form, the CDR3 reads TGTGCCAGCAGGCTGAGGGGTGCGGCTAATGAAAAACTGTTTTTT.

The gene calls are TRBV14 and TRBJ2-3; 14 bases agree with TRBD2. The CDR3 covers 15 residues. V lost 4 bases, J lost 4 bases, and 1 base stayed unmatched. Germline-derived CDR1 and CDR2 are SGHDN and FVKESK. The CDR3 nucleotides read TGTGCCAGCAGCCGACTAGCGGGGGGGCCAGATACGCAGTATTTT. It translates to CASSRLAGGPDTQYF.

V is TRBV5-6 and J is TRBJ2-1, with 7 bases that match TRBD1. Per the germline V gene, CDR1 is SGHDT and CDR2 is YYEEEE. The junction had 5 bases not matched to a gene; V was cut back by 3 bases and J by 2 bases. The CDR3 loop spans 15 amino acids. The CDR3 DNA follows: TGTGCCAGCAGCTCCTGGGACAGAACCTACAATGAGCAGTTCTTC. Encoded protein: CASSSWDRTYNEQFF.

A word on this clone: The same CDR3 can be traced to other DNA sequences in this sample. The chain carries TRBV29-1 and TRBJ1-5, with 12 bases fitting TRBD1. The germline gives CDR1 SQVTM, CDR2 ANQGSEA. The junction had 4 bases not matched to a gene; V was cut back by 7 bases and J by 6 bases. The CDR3 has 13 residues. The CDR3 sequence: CSAGQGAGQPQHF. CDR3 bases: TGCAGCGCGGGACAGGGGGCGGGTCAGCCCCAGCATTTT.

The rearrangement links TRBV4-3 to TRBJ2-7; D gene uncertain. The CDR3 runs 14 residues. Germline V gene sequence: CDR1 LGHNA, CDR2 YSLEER. V was shortened by 2 bases and J by 3 bases, with 11 bases between the two germline ends. The CDR3 sequence is CASSQSIMNYEQYF. As DNA, the CDR3 is TGCGCCAGCAGCCAATCAATCATGAACTACGAGCAGTACTTC.

The CDR3 loop reads CATRARVAVLGDIQYF. CDR3 sequence (DNA): TGTGCCACCAGGGCAAGGGTAGCGGTTCTCGGGGACATTCAGTACTTC. The V gene is TRBV10-3, the J gene TRBJ2-4; maybe TRBD2 (6 bases). V lost 10 bases and J lost 8, with 27 bases in between. CDR3 length equals 16 residues. From germline, CDR1 is ENHRY and CDR2 SYGVKD.

In DNA form, the CDR3 reads TGTGCCAGCAGCTGGGGACAGCCCCCCTACGAGCAGTACTTC. It translates to CASSWGQPPYEQYF. The rearrangement links TRBV5-6 to TRBJ2-7; TRBD1 matches at 7 bases. Germline loops: CDR1 SGHDT, CDR2 YYEEEE. The CDR3 is made up of 14 amino acids. Trimming removed 3 bases from V and 2 bases from J; junction bases left unmatched: 5.

The chain uses TRBV28 and TRBJ1-1; D not certain. V lost 6 bases to trimming and J lost 4 bases, with 12 bases between them. CDR1 is MDHEN, CDR2 SYDVKM, per germline. The CDR3 has 13 residues. CDR3 nucleotide sequence: TGTGCCAGCAGACCACCGGACGGCACTGAAGCTTTCTTT. Its translation is CASRPPDGTEAFF.

This clone was detected once. The chain links TRBV28 to TRBJ1-2, with 7 nucleotides matching TRBD1. Germline V gives CDR1 MDHEN, CDR2 SYDVKM. The ends lost 5 bases at V and 8 bases at J; junction bases unmatched: 11. The CDR3 length is 14 residues. CDR3 DNA: TGTGCCAGCAGTACCCCCGGGACAGTCTACGGCTACACCTTC. Protein: CASSTPGTVYGYTF.

The count of this clone is one. V gene TRBV28 combines with J gene TRBJ1-4, with D possibly being TRBD1 (6 bases). The germline gives CDR1 MDHEN, CDR2 SYDVKM. The CDR3 is 15 residues long. V was shortened by 10 bases and J by 6 bases, with 21 bases between the two germline ends. The CDR3 is CATTPGGRRDEKLFF. The CDR3 bases are TGTGCCACCACCCCCGGGGGCCGCAGGGATGAAAAACTGTTTTTT. The whole variable domain, filled in from reference TRBV28 and TRBJ1-4, reads DVKVTQSSRYLVKRTGEKVFLECVQDMDHENMFWYRQDPGLGLRLIYFSYDVKMKEKGDIPEGYSVSREKKERFSLILESASTNQTSMYLCATTPGGRRDEKLFFGSGTQLSVL.

Judged by abundance, this clone is medium-sized. The V and J genes are TRBV10-3 and TRBJ1-4; D is uncertain. The V end lost 4 bases, the J end lost 8 bases, and 11 bases lay between the germline ends. In germline, CDR1 is ENHRY, CDR2 SYGVKD. The CDR3 contains 13 residues. The CDR3 region is CAISAGLEEKLFF. The CDR3 coding sequence is TGTGCCATCAGTGCTGGGCTGGAGGAAAAACTGTTTTTT.

V and J are TRBV30 and TRBJ2-1; D call uncertain. Deletions cut 2 bases from V and 9 bases from J, with 11 bases between. CDR1 and CDR2 (germline): GTSNPN, SVGIG (reference sequence). The CDR3 has 12 residues. The CDR3 protein is CAWSPRPGEQFF. CDR3 sequence (DNA): TGTGCCTGGAGTCCCCGTCCGGGTGAGCAGTTCTTC.

J is TRBJ2-3 and V is TRBV11-2; 12 bases map to TRBD2. CDR1 and CDR2 from the germline V gene are SGHAT and FQNNGV. This CDR3 is 14 amino acids long. The trim removed 5 bases at V and 5 bases at J, leaving 2 bases unmatched. CDR3 coding DNA: TGTGCCAGCAGCACGACTAGCGGGGGAGATACGCAGTATTTT. It encodes CASSTTSGGDTQYF.

The CDR3 here is CAPEGGAKETQYF. CDR3 bases: TGTGCCCCCGAGGGGGGGGCCAAAGAGACCCAGTACTTC. This chain joins TRBV7-9 and TRBJ2-5, with D possibly being TRBD2 (7 bases). The germline V gene encodes CDR1 SEHNR and CDR2 FQNEAQ (reference sequence). The CDR3 spans 13 residues. V shed 11 bases and J shed 3 bases, with 16 bases lying between them. Supplemented by reference TRBV7-9 and TRBJ2-5, the full variable domain reads DTGVSQNPRHKITKRGQNVTFRCDPISEHNRLYWYRQTLGQGPEFLTYFQNEAQLEKSRLLSDRFSAERPKGSFSTLEIQRTEQGDSAMYLCAPEGGAKETQYFGPGTRLLVL.